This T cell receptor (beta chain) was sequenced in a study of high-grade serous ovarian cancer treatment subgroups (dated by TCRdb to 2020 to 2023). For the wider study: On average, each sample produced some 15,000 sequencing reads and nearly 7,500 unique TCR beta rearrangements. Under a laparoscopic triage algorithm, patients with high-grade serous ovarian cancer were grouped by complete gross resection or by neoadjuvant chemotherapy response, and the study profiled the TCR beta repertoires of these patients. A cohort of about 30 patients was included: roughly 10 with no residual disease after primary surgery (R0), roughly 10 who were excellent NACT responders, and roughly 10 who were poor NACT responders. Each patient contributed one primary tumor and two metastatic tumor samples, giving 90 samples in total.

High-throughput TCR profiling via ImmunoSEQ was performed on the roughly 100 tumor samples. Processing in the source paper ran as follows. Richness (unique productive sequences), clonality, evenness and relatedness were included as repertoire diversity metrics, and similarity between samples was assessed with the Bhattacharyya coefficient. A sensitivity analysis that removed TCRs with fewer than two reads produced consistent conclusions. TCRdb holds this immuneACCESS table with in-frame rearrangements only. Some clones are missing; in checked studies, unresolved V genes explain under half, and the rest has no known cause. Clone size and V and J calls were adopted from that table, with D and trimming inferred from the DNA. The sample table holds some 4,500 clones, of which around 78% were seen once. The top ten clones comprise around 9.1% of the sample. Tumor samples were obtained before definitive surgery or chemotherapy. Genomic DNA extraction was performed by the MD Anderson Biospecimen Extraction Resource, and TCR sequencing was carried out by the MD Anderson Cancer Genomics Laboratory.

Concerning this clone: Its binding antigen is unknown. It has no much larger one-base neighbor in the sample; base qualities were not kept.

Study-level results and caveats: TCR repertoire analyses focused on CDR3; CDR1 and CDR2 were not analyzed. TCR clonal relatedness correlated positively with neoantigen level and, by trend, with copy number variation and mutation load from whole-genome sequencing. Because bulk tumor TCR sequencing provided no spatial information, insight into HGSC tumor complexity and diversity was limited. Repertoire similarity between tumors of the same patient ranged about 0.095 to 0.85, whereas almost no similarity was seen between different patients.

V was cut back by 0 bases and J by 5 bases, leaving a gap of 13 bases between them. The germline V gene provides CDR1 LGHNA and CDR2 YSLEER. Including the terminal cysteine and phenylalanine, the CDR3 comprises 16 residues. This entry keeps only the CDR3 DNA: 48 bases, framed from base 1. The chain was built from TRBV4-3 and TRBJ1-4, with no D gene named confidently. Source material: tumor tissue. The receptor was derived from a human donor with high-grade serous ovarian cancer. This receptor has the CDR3 CASSQDRQRGNEKLFF. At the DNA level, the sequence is TGCGCCAGCAGCCAAGATAGGCAGAGAGGAAATGAAAAACTGTTTTTT.